One sample yielded the 2 T cell receptor beta chains listed below, sequenced in a study of T cell responses to AZD1222 COVID-19 vaccine. Assay: immunoSEQ multiplex PCR; the TCRdb copy retains only in-frame clones and omits some. The sample shows about 120,000 clones, roughly nine tenths of them seen only once. The material sequenced was peripheral blood, taken on day 0 of AZD1222 vaccination. These receptors were obtained from an adult in good health.

The chain has TRBV19 and TRBJ2-2, with 8 bases lining up with TRBD1. The germline V gene encodes CDR1 LNHDA and CDR2 SQIVND (reference sequence). V shed 7 bases, J shed 4 bases, and the junction held 8 bases outside the gene matches. The CDR3 runs 15 residues. The CDR3 here is CASTPDRARTGELFF. CDR3 sequence (DNA): TGTGCCAGTACCCCGGACAGGGCTCGCACCGGGGAGCTGTTTTTT.

The rearrangement joins TRBV21-1 to TRBJ1-2. TRBV21-1 is a known pseudogene. The CDR3 is 12 residues long. CDR3 sequence (DNA): TGTGCCAGCAGCAAAGCACGGGGAGGCTACACCTTC. Encoded protein: CASSKARGGYTF.